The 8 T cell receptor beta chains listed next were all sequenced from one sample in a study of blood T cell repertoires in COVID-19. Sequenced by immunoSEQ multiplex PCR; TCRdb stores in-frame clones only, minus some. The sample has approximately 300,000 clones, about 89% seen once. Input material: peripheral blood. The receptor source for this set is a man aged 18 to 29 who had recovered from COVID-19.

CDR3 sequence (DNA): TGTGCCAGCAGCGTAGATAGCAGCAATCAGCCCCAGCATTTT. This sequence encodes CASSVDSSNQPQHF. V usage is TRBV9 and J usage is TRBJ1-5, with unresolved D. The CDR3 spans 14 residues. The V end lost 0 bases, the J end lost 1 base, and 5 bases lay between the germline ends. Germline CDR1 SGDLS, CDR2 YYNGEE.

The CDR3 protein is CASSVLTSGPTDTQYF. The CDR3 DNA sequence: TGTGCCAGCAGTGTGCTCACTAGCGGACCCACAGATACGCAGTATTTT. This chain uses TRBV2 with TRBJ2-3; TRBD2 matches 8 bases. V dropped 4 bases and J dropped 2; count of bases not matched to a gene: 8. This CDR3 region has 16 residues. Germline V lookup: CDR1 SNHLY, CDR2 FYNNEI.

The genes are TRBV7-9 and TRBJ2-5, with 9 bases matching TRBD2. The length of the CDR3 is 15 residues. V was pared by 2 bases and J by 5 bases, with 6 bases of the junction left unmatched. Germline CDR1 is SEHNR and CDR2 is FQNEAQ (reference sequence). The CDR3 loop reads CASSLPLAGMETQYF. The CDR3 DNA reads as TGTGCCAGCAGCTTACCGCTAGCGGGAATGGAGACCCAGTACTTC.

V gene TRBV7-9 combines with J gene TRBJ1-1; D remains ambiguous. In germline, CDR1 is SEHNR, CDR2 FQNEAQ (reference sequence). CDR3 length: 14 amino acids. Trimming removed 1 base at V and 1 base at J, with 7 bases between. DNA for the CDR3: TGTGCCAGCAGCTTAGAACAGAAGAACACTGAAGCTTTCTTT. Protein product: CASSLEQKNTEAFF.

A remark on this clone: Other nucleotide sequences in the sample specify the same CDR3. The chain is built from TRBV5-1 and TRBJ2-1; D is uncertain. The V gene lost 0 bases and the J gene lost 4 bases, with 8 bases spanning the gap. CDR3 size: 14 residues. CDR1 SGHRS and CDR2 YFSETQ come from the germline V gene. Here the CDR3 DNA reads TGCGCCAGCAGCTTGGGCGGCGAGTACAATGAGCAGTTCTTC. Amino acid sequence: CASSLGGEYNEQFF.

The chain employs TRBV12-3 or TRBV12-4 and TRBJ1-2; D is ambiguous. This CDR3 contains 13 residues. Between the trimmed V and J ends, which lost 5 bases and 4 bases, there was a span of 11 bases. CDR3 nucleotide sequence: TGTGCCAGCAGTCAGTCCCCTTCCTATGGCTACACCTTC. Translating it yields CASSQSPSYGYTF.

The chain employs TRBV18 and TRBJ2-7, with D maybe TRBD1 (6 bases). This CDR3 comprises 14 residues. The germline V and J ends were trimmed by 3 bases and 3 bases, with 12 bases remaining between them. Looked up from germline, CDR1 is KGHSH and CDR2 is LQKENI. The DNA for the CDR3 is TGTGCCAGCTCACCCCTGGGGACAAGCTACGAGCAGTACTTC. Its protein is CASSPLGTSYEQYF.

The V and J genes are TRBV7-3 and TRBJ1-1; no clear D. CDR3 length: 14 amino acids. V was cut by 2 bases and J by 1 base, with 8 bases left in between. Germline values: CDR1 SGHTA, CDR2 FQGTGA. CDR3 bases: TGTGCCAGCAGCTTAGGGAGAACGAACACTGAAGCTTTCTTT. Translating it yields CASSLGRTNTEAFF.